Listed below are T cell receptor beta chains from one sample, sequenced in a study of blood T cell repertoires in COVID-19. Clones were sequenced by immunoSEQ multiplex PCR, and TCRdb holds only the in-frame ones, with some missing. The table records approximately 150,000 clones, around nine tenths of them present only once. Sequencing was carried out using peripheral blood. The receptors were sampled from a human donor in a cohort sampled during active COVID-19. Each CDR3 is given with its conserved first and last residue. The order of the fields is CDR3 protein, CDR3 DNA, V gene, clone size, D gene, J gene. D genes are given only for firm matches. Rows may omit the clone size; those that give it use once, few, many or a size class.

cdr3_aa: CASSVESGGSTDTQYF; cdr3_nt: TGTGCCAGCAGCGTAGAAAGCGGGGGGTCCACAGATACGCAGTATTTT; v_call: TRBV9; clone_size: NA; d_call: TRBD2; j_call: TRBJ2-3
cdr3_aa: CASSPPIPGQETQYF; cdr3_nt: TGTGCCAGCTCACCACCGATACCAGGGCAAGAGACCCAGTACTTC; v_call: TRBV18; clone_size: NA; d_call: NA; j_call: TRBJ2-5
cdr3_aa: CASSEVTTNTGELFF; cdr3_nt: TGTGCCAGCAGTGAAGTGACTACGAACACCGGGGAGCTGTTTTTT; v_call: TRBV2; clone_size: NA; d_call: NA; j_call: TRBJ2-2
cdr3_aa: CASSPGQGANTEAFF; cdr3_nt: TGTGCCAGCTCACCGGGACAGGGGGCAAACACTGAAGCTTTCTTT; v_call: TRBV18; clone_size: NA; d_call: TRBD1; j_call: TRBJ1-1
cdr3_aa: CASRMSAAGEMNTEAFF; cdr3_nt: TGTGCCAGCAGGATGAGCGCGGCGGGGGAGATGAACACTGAAGCTTTCTTT; v_call: TRBV7-8; clone_size: NA; d_call: NA; j_call: TRBJ1-1
cdr3_aa: CASSSRQNTEAFF; cdr3_nt: TGTGCCAGCAGTAGCCGACAGAACACTGAAGCTTTCTTT; v_call: TRBV6-4; clone_size: NA; d_call: NA; j_call: TRBJ1-1
cdr3_aa: CASSLTGTGGFGYTF; cdr3_nt: TGTGCCAGCAGCTTAACCGGGACAGGGGGCTTTGGCTACACCTTC; v_call: TRBV7-2; clone_size: many; d_call: TRBD1; j_call: TRBJ1-2
cdr3_aa: CATSDPTSGRNNEQFF; cdr3_nt: TGTGCCACCAGTGACCCGACTAGCGGGCGGAACAATGAGCAGTTCTTC; v_call: TRBV24-1; clone_size: NA; d_call: TRBD2; j_call: TRBJ2-1
cdr3_aa: CASSPTSGGSAGELFF; cdr3_nt: TGTGCCAGCAGTCCTACTAGCGGGGGTAGCGCCGGGGAGCTGTTTTTT; v_call: TRBV7-9; clone_size: NA; d_call: TRBD2; j_call: TRBJ2-2
cdr3_aa: CASSYQGREETQYF; cdr3_nt: TGCGCCAGCAGCTACCAGGGGCGGGAAGAGACCCAGTACTTC; v_call: TRBV5-1; clone_size: NA; d_call: NA; j_call: TRBJ2-5
cdr3_aa: CASSHGQGSYEQYF; cdr3_nt: TGTGCCAGCAGTCACGGACAGGGGAGCTACGAGCAGTACTTC; v_call: TRBV27; clone_size: NA; d_call: TRBD1; j_call: TRBJ2-7
cdr3_aa: CASSLSYRGYEQYF; cdr3_nt: TGTGCCAGCAGCCTATCCTACAGGGGATACGAGCAGTACTTC; v_call: TRBV3-1/TRBV3-2; clone_size: NA; d_call: TRBD1; j_call: TRBJ2-7
cdr3_aa: CASRGDGGYTF; cdr3_nt: TGTGCCAGCAGAGGGGATGGTGGCTACACCTTC; v_call: TRBV2; clone_size: NA; d_call: NA; j_call: TRBJ1-2
cdr3_aa: CASSQALGLAGATDTQYF; cdr3_nt: TGTGCCAGCAGTCAAGCGTTGGGACTAGCGGGGGCCACAGATACGCAGTATTTT; v_call: TRBV2; clone_size: NA; d_call: TRBD2; j_call: TRBJ2-3
cdr3_aa: CASSVSGGSTDTQYF; cdr3_nt: TGTGCCAGCAGTGTTTCAGGGGGGAGCACAGATACGCAGTATTTT; v_call: TRBV2; clone_size: NA; d_call: NA; j_call: TRBJ2-3
cdr3_aa: CASSDGGDVDTQYF; cdr3_nt: TGCGCCAGCAGTGACGGGGGGGATGTAGATACGCAGTATTTT; v_call: TRBV10-1; clone_size: NA; d_call: TRBD2; j_call: TRBJ2-3
cdr3_aa: CASSSLAGGVETQYF; cdr3_nt: TGTGCCAGTAGTTCGCTAGCGGGGGGGGTCGAGACCCAGTACTTC; v_call: TRBV19; clone_size: NA; d_call: TRBD2; j_call: TRBJ2-5
cdr3_aa: CASSSSWRGGLDTQYF; cdr3_nt: TGTGCCAGCAGCTCTTCCTGGCGGGGGGGTTTAGATACGCAGTATTTT; v_call: TRBV7-2; clone_size: NA; d_call: TRBD2; j_call: TRBJ2-3
cdr3_aa: CASRDRGNEKLFF; cdr3_nt: TGTGCCAGTAGGGACAGGGGGAATGAAAAACTGTTTTTT; v_call: TRBV19; clone_size: once; d_call: TRBD1; j_call: TRBJ1-4
cdr3_aa: CASSPQTGGGKLFF; cdr3_nt: TGTGCCAGCAGCCCTCAGACAGGGGGCGGAAAACTGTTTTTT; v_call: TRBV9; clone_size: NA; d_call: TRBD1; j_call: TRBJ1-4
cdr3_aa: CSVKPTGLEQETQYF; cdr3_nt: TGCAGCGTTAAACCGACAGGGCTGGAACAAGAGACCCAGTACTTC; v_call: TRBV29-1; clone_size: NA; d_call: TRBD1; j_call: TRBJ2-5
cdr3_aa: CASSHPGQGDTGELFF; cdr3_nt: TGTGCCAGCAGTCACCCGGGACAGGGGGACACCGGGGAGCTGTTTTTT; v_call: TRBV6-2/TRBV6-3; clone_size: few; d_call: TRBD1; j_call: TRBJ2-2
cdr3_aa: CASSPGHTEAFF; cdr3_nt: TGTGCCAGCAGTCCAGGTCACACTGAAGCTTTCTTT; v_call: TRBV6-5; clone_size: once; d_call: NA; j_call: TRBJ1-1
cdr3_aa: CASSGQGGYGYTF; cdr3_nt: TGTGCCAGCAGCGGCCAGGGAGGCTATGGCTACACCTTC; v_call: TRBV5-4; clone_size: NA; d_call: NA; j_call: TRBJ1-2
cdr3_aa: CASSWRDSYGYTF; cdr3_nt: TGTGCCAGCAGTTGGAGGGACAGCTATGGCTACACCTTC; v_call: TRBV6-5; clone_size: once; d_call: TRBD1; j_call: TRBJ1-2
cdr3_aa: CASSHPGQLSGNTIYF; cdr3_nt: TGTGCCAGCAGCCACCCCGGACAGCTCTCTGGAAACACCATATATTTT; v_call: TRBV3-1/TRBV3-2; clone_size: NA; d_call: NA; j_call: TRBJ1-3
cdr3_aa: CASSQDRANQPQHF; cdr3_nt: TGTGCCAGCAGCCAAGACAGGGCCAATCAGCCCCAGCATTTT; v_call: TRBV3-1/TRBV3-2; clone_size: NA; d_call: NA; j_call: TRBJ1-5
cdr3_aa: CASSKTTEPGDTIYF; cdr3_nt: TGTGCCAGCAGCAAAACGACGGAACCCGGGGACACCATATATTTT; v_call: TRBV5-4; clone_size: NA; d_call: NA; j_call: TRBJ1-3
cdr3_aa: CASSSDLDRTMNTEAFF; cdr3_nt: TGTGCCAGCAGCTCCGACTTGGACAGAACCATGAACACTGAAGCTTTCTTT; v_call: TRBV5-6; clone_size: NA; d_call: NA; j_call: TRBJ1-1
cdr3_aa: CASSEYSPGVRNTEAFF; cdr3_nt: TGTGCCAGCAGTGAATATTCTCCGGGGGTGCGAAACACTGAAGCTTTCTTT; v_call: TRBV25-1; clone_size: NA; d_call: NA; j_call: TRBJ1-1
cdr3_aa: CASIPPDSSYEQYF; cdr3_nt: TGTGCCAGCATACCCCCCGACAGCTCCTACGAGCAGTACTTC; v_call: TRBV6-5; clone_size: NA; d_call: NA; j_call: TRBJ2-7
cdr3_aa: CARAGTQYF; cdr3_nt: TGCGCCAGAGCGGGGACCCAGTACTTC; v_call: TRBV10-1; clone_size: NA; d_call: NA; j_call: TRBJ2-5
cdr3_aa: CASSLVGAGANSPLHF; cdr3_nt: TGTGCCAGCAGCTTAGTAGGGGCAGGGGCTAATTCACCCCTCCACTTT; v_call: TRBV7-2; clone_size: NA; d_call: NA; j_call: TRBJ1-6
cdr3_aa: CASSQERGNDYGYTF; cdr3_nt: TGTGCCAGCAGCCAAGAAAGGGGGAATGACTATGGCTACACCTTC; v_call: TRBV4-2; clone_size: NA; d_call: NA; j_call: TRBJ1-2
cdr3_aa: CASSVVGFAGGGGGYTF; cdr3_nt: TGTGCCAGCAGCGTAGTTGGCTTCGCGGGGGGAGGAGGCGGCTACACCTTC; v_call: TRBV9; clone_size: NA; d_call: NA; j_call: TRBJ1-2
cdr3_aa: CASSVGTGTYEQYF; cdr3_nt: TGTGCCAGCAGCGTCGGGACAGGGACCTACGAGCAGTACTTC; v_call: TRBV9; clone_size: NA; d_call: TRBD1; j_call: TRBJ2-7
cdr3_aa: CASSVLAGSSYEQYF; cdr3_nt: TGTGCCAGCAGCGTTCTAGCGGGGTCCTCCTACGAGCAGTACTTC; v_call: TRBV9; clone_size: NA; d_call: TRBD2; j_call: TRBJ2-7
cdr3_aa: CASSNDRGETQYF; cdr3_nt: TGTGCCAGCAGTAACGACAGGGGGGAGACCCAGTACTTC; v_call: TRBV14; clone_size: NA; d_call: TRBD1; j_call: TRBJ2-5
cdr3_aa: CASTRDRGLPLHF; cdr3_nt: TGTGCCAGCACCAGGGACAGGGGTTTACCCCTCCACTTT; v_call: TRBV12-3/TRBV12-4; clone_size: few; d_call: TRBD1; j_call: TRBJ1-6
cdr3_aa: CASSLKMETEAFF; cdr3_nt: TGCGCCAGCAGCCTTAAAATGGAGACTGAAGCTTTCTTT; v_call: TRBV5-1; clone_size: NA; d_call: NA; j_call: TRBJ1-1
cdr3_aa: CASSPIPLSGGNTEAFF; cdr3_nt: TGCGCCAGCAGCCCAATACCCTTGTCAGGGGGGAACACTGAAGCTTTCTTT; v_call: TRBV5-1; clone_size: NA; d_call: TRBD1; j_call: TRBJ1-1
cdr3_aa: CASGQRGFHNEQFF; cdr3_nt: TGTGCTAGTGGCCAAAGGGGGTTCCACAATGAGCAGTTCTTC; v_call: TRBV12-5; clone_size: NA; d_call: NA; j_call: TRBJ2-1
cdr3_aa: CASGLVLGASSSYNEQFF; cdr3_nt: TGTGCTAGTGGTTTGGTACTCGGAGCGTCTAGCTCCTACAATGAGCAGTTCTTC; v_call: TRBV12-5; clone_size: NA; d_call: NA; j_call: TRBJ2-1
cdr3_aa: CASSRDASGGRNTQYF; cdr3_nt: TGTGCCAGCAGCCGGGATGCTAGCGGGGGGAGGAATACGCAGTATTTT; v_call: TRBV3-1/TRBV3-2; clone_size: NA; d_call: TRBD2; j_call: TRBJ2-3
cdr3_aa: CASSRTSGFPYEQYF; cdr3_nt: TGTGCCAGCAGCCGGACTAGCGGGTTCCCCTACGAGCAGTACTTC; v_call: TRBV3-1/TRBV3-2; clone_size: NA; d_call: TRBD2; j_call: TRBJ2-7
cdr3_aa: CATSDANRVTGYTF; cdr3_nt: TGTGCCACCAGTGATGCCAACAGGGTTACTGGCTACACCTTC; v_call: TRBV24-1; clone_size: few; d_call: NA; j_call: TRBJ1-2
cdr3_aa: CASSERRTGNEQFF; cdr3_nt: TGTGCCAGCAGTGAGAGGCGGACGGGGAATGAGCAGTTCTTC; v_call: TRBV2; clone_size: NA; d_call: NA; j_call: TRBJ2-1
cdr3_aa: CASSATGNPTGELFF; cdr3_nt: TGTGCCAGCAGCGCAACAGGGAATCCCACCGGGGAGCTGTTTTTT; v_call: TRBV9; clone_size: NA; d_call: NA; j_call: TRBJ2-2
cdr3_aa: CASSATDREGSPLHF; cdr3_nt: TGCGCCAGCAGCGCGACGGACAGGGAAGGTTCACCCCTCCACTTT; v_call: TRBV5-1; clone_size: NA; d_call: TRBD1; j_call: TRBJ1-6
cdr3_aa: CASSFGFGIYGYTF; cdr3_nt: TGCGCCAGCAGCTTCGGATTCGGGATATATGGCTACACCTTC; v_call: TRBV5-1; clone_size: NA; d_call: NA; j_call: TRBJ1-2
cdr3_aa: CSVVGGSGNTIYF; cdr3_nt: TGCAGCGTTGTAGGGGGATCTGGAAACACCATATATTTT; v_call: TRBV29-1; clone_size: NA; d_call: NA; j_call: TRBJ1-3
cdr3_aa: CAISEGSQETQYF; cdr3_nt: TGTGCCATCAGTGAGGGCAGTCAAGAGACCCAGTACTTC; v_call: TRBV10-3; clone_size: NA; d_call: NA; j_call: TRBJ2-5